These 19 T cell receptor beta chains came from one sample sequenced in a study of T cells expressing NK-cell markers. TCRdb re-called the 5' RACE reads, yielding one record per CDR3 amino acid sequence without DNA. The sample table includes over 150,000 distinct CDR3 sequences. The sample consisted of blood T cells: a sorted CD56 or NKG2C T cell subset, CD4+ or CD8+ T cells, or bulk PBMC T cells (not recorded which). Receptors originate from a woman aged 45 to 65 in good health.

V and J are TRBV6-2 or TRBV6-3 and TRBJ2-1; no DNA is available, so the TRBD1 call from TCRdb remains unchecked. From germline, CDR1 is MNHEY and CDR2 SVGEGT. The CDR3 runs 12 residues. CDR3 in amino acids: CAGGTPYNEQFF.

The V gene is TRBV5-1, the J gene TRBJ2-7. The CDR3 is 12 residues long. Germline V gene data show CDR1 as SGHRS and CDR2 as YFSETQ. CDR3 protein: CASSPTGYEQYF.

The V and J genes are TRBV30 and TRBJ2-2; TCRdb returns TRBD2, unconfirmable since there is no DNA. Germline-derived CDR1 and CDR2 are GTSNPN and SVGIG (reference sequence). This CDR3 comprises 15 residues. CDR3 in amino acids: CAWSWGGANTGELFF.

The chain recombines TRBV7-9 with TRBJ2-1; TCRdb proposes TRBD2, but this gene call is untestable without DNA. The CDR3 extends over 15 amino acids. CDR1 is SEHNR and CDR2 is FQNEAQ in the germline V gene (reference sequence). CDR3 amino acids: CASSYGAGRYNEQFF.

The chain couples TRBV2 to TRBJ2-6; the D call of TRBD1 rests on TCRdb alone, since no DNA is present to check it. The CDR3 totals 15 residues. CDR1 and CDR2 from the germline V gene are SNHLY and FYNNEI. The CDR3: CAARDRGLGANVLTF.

V usage is TRBV4-1 and J usage is TRBJ2-3; the D gene TCRdb calls, TRBD2, cannot be checked with no DNA. The CDR3 is made up of 17 amino acids. Germline CDR1 and CDR2: MGHRA and YSYEKL. Here the CDR3 reads CASSKGDGSGSTDTQYF.

This chain uses TRBV15 with TRBJ2-2; TCRdb selects TRBD1, and the lack of DNA leaves this call unchecked. Germline values: CDR1 LNHNV, CDR2 YYDKDF (reference sequence). This CDR3 has 18 residues. The CDR3 is CATSRAGTGSSVAGELFF.

The chain carries TRBV3-1 and TRBJ2-4; checking the TCRdb D call of TRBD2 is not possible without DNA. Per the germline V gene, CDR1 is LGHDT and CDR2 is YNNKEL (reference sequence). CDR3 length equals 17 residues. This CDR3 is CASSQSLSALAKNIQYF. Full variable domain (remainder filled in from reference TRBV3-1 and TRBJ2-4): DTAVSQTPKYLVTQMGNDKSIKCEQNLGHDTMYWYKQDSKKFLKIMFSYNNKELIINETVPNRFSPKSPDKAHLNLHINSLELGDSAVYFCASSQSLSALAKNIQYFGAGTRLSVL.

V gene TRBV4-1 combines with J gene TRBJ2-3. The germline CDR1 and CDR2 sequences are MGHRA and YSYEKL. The CDR3 loop spans 15 amino acids. This CDR3 reads CASSQEGLSTDTQYF.

The V call is TRBV9, the J call TRBJ2-2; absent DNA, TCRdb's TRBD1 call cannot be checked. Germline V CDR1 and CDR2: SGDLS, YYNGEE. CDR3 length equals 16 residues. The CDR3 spells CASSARQDGYTGELFF.

V and J are TRBV3-1 and TRBJ1-2; TCRdb indicates TRBD1, and absent DNA this call remains unverified. Germline CDR1 LGHDT, CDR2 YNNKEL (reference sequence). The CDR3 spans 13 residues. CDR3 residues: CASRGYRVDGYTF.

The chain has TRBV29-1 and TRBJ2-1; TCRdb designates TRBD2, a call that cannot be tested without DNA. The CDR3 covers 13 residues. CDR1 is SQVTM and CDR2 is ANQGSEA in the germline V gene. This CDR3 reads CSVEAGGPNEQFF.

This chain links TRBV19 with TRBJ1-4; TCRdb's D call, TRBD1, is unchecked because there is no DNA. CDR1 and CDR2 from the germline V gene are LNHDA and SQIVND (reference sequence). The CDR3 totals 13 residues. The chain's CDR3 is CASSIVGGEKLFF.

The V and J genes are TRBV29-1 and TRBJ2-1; TCRdb outputs TRBD1, but without DNA this stays unchecked. Germline CDR1 and CDR2: SQVTM and ANQGSEA. This CDR3 contains 13 residues. CDR3 protein: CSVTPPWGNEQFF.

The CDR3 loop is CASSLSDLSGNTIYF. This rearrangement joins TRBV5-1 to TRBJ1-3. Germline values: CDR1 SGHRS, CDR2 YFSETQ. The CDR3 is made up of 15 amino acids.

The CDR3 sequence is CAEGGAYEQYF. The chain carries TRBV27 and TRBJ2-7; the TCRdb D gene call, TRBD2, has no DNA to confirm it. Germline loops: CDR1 MNHEY, CDR2 SMNVEV (reference sequence). The CDR3 contains 11 residues.

The chain uses TRBV4-1 and TRBJ1-5. Germline CDR1 is MGHRA and CDR2 is YSYEKL. This CDR3 spans 14 amino acids. CDR3 residues: CASSQGSPNQPQHF.

The chain recombines TRBV2 with TRBJ2-5; the TRBD1 assignment by TCRdb is unverifiable without DNA. The length of the CDR3 is 15 residues. Germline V gene lookup returns CDR1 SNHLY and CDR2 FYNNEI. The CDR3 loop is CASSPSRGVWETQYF. The variable domain in full, with the rest retrieved from reference TRBV2 and TRBJ2-5, is EPEVTQTPSHQVTQMGQEVILRCVPISNHLYFYWYRQILGQKVEFLVSFYNNEISEKSEIFDDQFSVERPDGSNFTLKIRSTKLEDSAMYFCASSPSRGVWETQYFGPGTRLLVL.

V usage is TRBV10-1 and J usage is TRBJ2-2. This CDR3 comprises 15 residues. The germline V gene has CDR1 WNHNN and CDR2 SYGVQD (reference sequence). The CDR3 loop reads CASSERRVSTGELFF.